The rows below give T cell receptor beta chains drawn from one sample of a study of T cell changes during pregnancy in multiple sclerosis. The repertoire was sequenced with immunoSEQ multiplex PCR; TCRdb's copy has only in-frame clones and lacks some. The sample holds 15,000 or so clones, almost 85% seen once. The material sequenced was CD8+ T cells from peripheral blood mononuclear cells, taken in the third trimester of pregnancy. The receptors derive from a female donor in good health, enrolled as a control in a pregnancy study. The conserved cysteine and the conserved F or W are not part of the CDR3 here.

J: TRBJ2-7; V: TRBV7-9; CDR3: ASSLRDSYEQY
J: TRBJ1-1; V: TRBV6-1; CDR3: ASTLQGAETTEAF
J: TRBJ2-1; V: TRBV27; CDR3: ASSLTPERENLF
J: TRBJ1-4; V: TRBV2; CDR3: ASKRDSATNEKLF
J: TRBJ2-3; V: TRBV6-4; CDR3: ASSDSTTSGGTDTQY
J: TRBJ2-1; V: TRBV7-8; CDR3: ASSLLAGGPLYNEQF
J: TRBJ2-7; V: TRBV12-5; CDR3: ASGLGSVGGGGEQY
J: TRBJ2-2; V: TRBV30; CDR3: AWRYFDTGELF
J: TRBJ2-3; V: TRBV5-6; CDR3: ASSPGGRTDTQY
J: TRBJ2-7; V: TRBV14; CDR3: ASNHGTGRSEQY
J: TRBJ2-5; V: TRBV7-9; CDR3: ASSLDDREQETQY
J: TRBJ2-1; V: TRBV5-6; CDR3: ASSGIAGSSYNEQF
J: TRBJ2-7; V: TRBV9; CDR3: ASSASGQGPYEQY
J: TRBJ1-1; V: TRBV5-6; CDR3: ASSLPGQENTEAF
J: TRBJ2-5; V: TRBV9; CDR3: ASSVLNRGGAETQY